This TCR beta chain stems from a study of blood T cell repertoires in COVID-19. The assay was immunoSEQ multiplex PCR, and TCRdb's table has in-frame clones only and misses some. The table lists roughly 250,000 clones, 87% of them singletons. CDR3 size: 15 residues. The V and J ends lost 5 bases and 2 bases respectively, with 16 bases between them. Germline values: CDR1 MNHEY, CDR2 SMNVEV (reference sequence). The source material was PBMCs or T cells enriched from blood (not recorded which). This clonotype originated in a woman in her 30s with acute COVID-19. This chain connects TRBV27 to TRBJ2-7; weak D call: TRBD2 (6 bases). The CDR3 region has the DNA TGTGCCAGCAGTACCACCGGGACTTTCCCCTACGAGCAGTACTTC. The encoded protein is CASSTTGTFPYEQYF.